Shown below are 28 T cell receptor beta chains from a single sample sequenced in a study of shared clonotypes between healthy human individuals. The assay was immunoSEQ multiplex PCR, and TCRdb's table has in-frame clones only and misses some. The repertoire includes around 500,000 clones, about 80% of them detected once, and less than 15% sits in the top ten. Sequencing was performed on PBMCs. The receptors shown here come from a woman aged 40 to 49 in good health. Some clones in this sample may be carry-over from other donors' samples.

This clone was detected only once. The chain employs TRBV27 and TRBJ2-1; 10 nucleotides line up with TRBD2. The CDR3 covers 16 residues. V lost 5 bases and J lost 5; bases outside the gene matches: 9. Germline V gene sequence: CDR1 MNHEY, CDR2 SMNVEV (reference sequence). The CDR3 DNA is TGTGCCAGCAGTACCTCCGGGACTAGCGCACACAATGAGCAGTTCTTC. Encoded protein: CASSTSGTSAHNEQFF.

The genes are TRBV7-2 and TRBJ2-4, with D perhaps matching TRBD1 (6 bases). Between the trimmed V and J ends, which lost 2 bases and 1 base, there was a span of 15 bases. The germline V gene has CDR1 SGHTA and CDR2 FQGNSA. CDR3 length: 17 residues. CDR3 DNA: TGTGCCAGCAGCTTACCCTACAGGGAGAGGGCCAAAAACATTCAGTACTTC. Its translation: CASSLPYRERAKNIQYF.

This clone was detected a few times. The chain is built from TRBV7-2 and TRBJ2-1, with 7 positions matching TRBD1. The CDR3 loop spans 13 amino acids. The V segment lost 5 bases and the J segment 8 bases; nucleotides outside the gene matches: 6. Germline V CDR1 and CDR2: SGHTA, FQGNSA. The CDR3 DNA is TGTGCCAGCAGCGCAAGACAGGGCTATGAGCAGTTCTTC. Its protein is CASSARQGYEQFF.

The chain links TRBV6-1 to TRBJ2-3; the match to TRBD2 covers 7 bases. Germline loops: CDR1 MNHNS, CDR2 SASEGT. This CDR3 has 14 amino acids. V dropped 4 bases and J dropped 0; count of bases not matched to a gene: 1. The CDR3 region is CASSALASTDTQYF. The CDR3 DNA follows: TGTGCCAGCAGTGCACTAGCGAGCACAGATACGCAGTATTTT.

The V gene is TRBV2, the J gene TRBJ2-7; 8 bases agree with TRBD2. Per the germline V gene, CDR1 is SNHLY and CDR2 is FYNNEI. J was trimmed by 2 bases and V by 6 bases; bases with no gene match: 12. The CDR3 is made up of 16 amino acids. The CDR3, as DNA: TGTGCCAGCAGAGGGTCAGCGGGAGCGGTGCCCTACGAGCAGTACTTC. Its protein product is CASRGSAGAVPYEQYF. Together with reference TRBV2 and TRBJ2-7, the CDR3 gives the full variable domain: EPEVTQTPSHQVTQMGQEVILRCVPISNHLYFYWYRQILGQKVEFLVSFYNNEISEKSEIFDDQFSVERPDGSNFTLKIRSTKLEDSAMYFCASRGSAGAVPYEQYFGPGTRLTVT.

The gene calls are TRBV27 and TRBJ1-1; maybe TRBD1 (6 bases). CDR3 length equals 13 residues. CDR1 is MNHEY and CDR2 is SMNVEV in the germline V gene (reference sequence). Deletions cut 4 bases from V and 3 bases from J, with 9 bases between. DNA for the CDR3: TGTGCCAGCAGTTATCGGGGGCACACTGAAGCTTTCTTT. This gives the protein CASSYRGHTEAFF.

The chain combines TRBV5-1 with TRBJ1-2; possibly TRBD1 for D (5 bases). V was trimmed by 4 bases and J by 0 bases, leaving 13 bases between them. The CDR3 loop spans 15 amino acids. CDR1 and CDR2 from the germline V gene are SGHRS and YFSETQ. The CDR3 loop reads CASSLGTEANYGYTF. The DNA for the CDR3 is TGCGCCAGCAGCCTCGGGACCGAAGCTAACTATGGCTACACCTTC.

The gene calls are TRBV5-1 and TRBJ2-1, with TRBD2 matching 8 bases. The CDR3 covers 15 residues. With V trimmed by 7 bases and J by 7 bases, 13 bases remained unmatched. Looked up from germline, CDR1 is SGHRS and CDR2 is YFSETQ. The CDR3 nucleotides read TGCGCCAGCGTAGGGGTGCCGGGAGGGGGGAATGAGCAGTTCTTC. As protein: CASVGVPGGGNEQFF. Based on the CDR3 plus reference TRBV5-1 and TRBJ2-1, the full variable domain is KAGVTQTPRYLIKTRGQQVTLSCSPISGHRSVSWYQQTPGQGLQFLFEYFSETQRNKGNFPGRFSGRQFSNSRSEMNVSTLELGDSALYLCASVGVPGGGNEQFFGPGTRLTVL.

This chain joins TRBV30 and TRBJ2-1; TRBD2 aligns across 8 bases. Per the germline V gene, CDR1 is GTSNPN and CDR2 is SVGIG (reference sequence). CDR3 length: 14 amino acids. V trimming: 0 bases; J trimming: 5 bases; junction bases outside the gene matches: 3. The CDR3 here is CAWSVSAGDNEQFF. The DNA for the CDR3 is TGTGCCTGGAGTGTATCAGCGGGGGACAATGAGCAGTTCTTC. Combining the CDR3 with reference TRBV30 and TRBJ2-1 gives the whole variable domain SQTIHQWPATLVQPVGSPLSLECTVEGTSNPNLYWYRQAAGRGLQLLFYSVGIGQISSEVPQNLSASRPQDRQFILSSKKLLLSDSGFYLCAWSVSAGDNEQFFGPGTRLTVL.

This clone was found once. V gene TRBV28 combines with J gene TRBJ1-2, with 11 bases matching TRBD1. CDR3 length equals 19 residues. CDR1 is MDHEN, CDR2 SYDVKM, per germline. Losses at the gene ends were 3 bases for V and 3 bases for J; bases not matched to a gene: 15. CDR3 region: CASSLVGTGGPTGYYGYTF. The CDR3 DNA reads TGTGCCAGCAGTTTGGTTGGGACAGGGGGTCCTACCGGGTACTATGGCTACACCTTC.

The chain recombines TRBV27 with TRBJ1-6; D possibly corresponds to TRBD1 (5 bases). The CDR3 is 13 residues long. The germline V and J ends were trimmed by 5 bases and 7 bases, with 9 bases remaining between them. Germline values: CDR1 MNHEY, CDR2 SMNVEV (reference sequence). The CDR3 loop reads CASSTTGNSPLHF. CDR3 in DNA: TGTGCCAGCAGTACCACAGGAAATTCACCCCTCCACTTT.

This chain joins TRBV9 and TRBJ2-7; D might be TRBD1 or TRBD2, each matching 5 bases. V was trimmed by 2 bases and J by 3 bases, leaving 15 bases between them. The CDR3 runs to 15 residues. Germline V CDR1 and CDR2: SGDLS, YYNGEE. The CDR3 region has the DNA TGTGCCAGCAGCGTGGGGGAGAGACAGTACTACGAGCAGTACTTC. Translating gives CASSVGERQYYEQYF. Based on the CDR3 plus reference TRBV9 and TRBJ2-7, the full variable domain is DSGVTQTPKHLITATGQRVTLRCSPRSGDLSVYWYQQSLDQGLQFLIQYYNGEERAKGNILERFSAQQFPDLHSELNLSSLELGDSALYFCASSVGERQYYEQYFGPGTRLTVT.

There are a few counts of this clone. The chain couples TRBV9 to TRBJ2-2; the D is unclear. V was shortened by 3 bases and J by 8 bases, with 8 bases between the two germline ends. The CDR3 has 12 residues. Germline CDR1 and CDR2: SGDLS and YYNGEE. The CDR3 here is CASSATRGELFF. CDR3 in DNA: TGTGCCAGCAGCGCCACACGGGGGGAGCTGTTTTTT.

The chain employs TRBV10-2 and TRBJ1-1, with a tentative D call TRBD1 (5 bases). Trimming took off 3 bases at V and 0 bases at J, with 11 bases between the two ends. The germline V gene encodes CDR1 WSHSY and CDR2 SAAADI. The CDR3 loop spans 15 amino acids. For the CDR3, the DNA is TGCGCCAGCAGTGACGACAGTTCTCTGAACACTGAAGCTTTCTTT. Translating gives CASSDDSSLNTEAFF.

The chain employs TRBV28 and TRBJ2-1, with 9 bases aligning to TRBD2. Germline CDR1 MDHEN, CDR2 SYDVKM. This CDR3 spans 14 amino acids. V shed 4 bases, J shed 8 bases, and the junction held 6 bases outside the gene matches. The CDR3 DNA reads TGTGCCAGCAGTTACGGGACTAGCTCCCATGAGCAGTTCTTC. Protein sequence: CASSYGTSSHEQFF.

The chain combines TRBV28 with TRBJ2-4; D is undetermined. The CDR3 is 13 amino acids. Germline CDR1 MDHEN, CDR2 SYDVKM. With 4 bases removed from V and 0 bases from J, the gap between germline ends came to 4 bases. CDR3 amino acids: CASSSLAKNIQYF. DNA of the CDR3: TGTGCCAGCAGTTCCCTAGCCAAAAACATTCAGTACTTC.

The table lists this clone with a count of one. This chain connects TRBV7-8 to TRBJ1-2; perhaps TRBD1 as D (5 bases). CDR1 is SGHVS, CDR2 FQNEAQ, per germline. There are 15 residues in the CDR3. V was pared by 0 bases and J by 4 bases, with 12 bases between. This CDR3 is CASSLAGAGIYGYTF. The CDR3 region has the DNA TGTGCCAGCAGCTTAGCAGGGGCTGGGATCTATGGCTACACCTTC.

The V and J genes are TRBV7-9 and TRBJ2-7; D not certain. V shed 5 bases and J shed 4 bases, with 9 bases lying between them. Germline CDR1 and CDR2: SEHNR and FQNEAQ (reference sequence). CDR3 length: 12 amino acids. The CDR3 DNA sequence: TGTGCCAGCAGCACAGCGTCTTACGAGCAGTACTTC. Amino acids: CASSTASYEQYF.

This CDR3 is CASSQDQPADTQYF. The CDR3 DNA sequence: TGCGCCAGCAGCCAAGATCAGCCAGCAGATACGCAGTATTTT. The V gene is TRBV4-3, the J gene TRBJ2-3; D is unclear. In germline, CDR1 is LGHNA, CDR2 YSLEER. Trimming cost V 0 bases and J 4 bases, with 8 bases left between them. The CDR3 extends over 14 amino acids.

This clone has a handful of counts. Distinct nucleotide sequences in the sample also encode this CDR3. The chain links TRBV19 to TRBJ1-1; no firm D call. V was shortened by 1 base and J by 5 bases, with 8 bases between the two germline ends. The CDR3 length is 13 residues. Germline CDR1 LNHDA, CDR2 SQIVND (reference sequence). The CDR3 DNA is TGTGCCAGTAGTATAGGGGTAGGGACTGAAGCTTTCTTT. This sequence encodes CASSIGVGTEAFF.

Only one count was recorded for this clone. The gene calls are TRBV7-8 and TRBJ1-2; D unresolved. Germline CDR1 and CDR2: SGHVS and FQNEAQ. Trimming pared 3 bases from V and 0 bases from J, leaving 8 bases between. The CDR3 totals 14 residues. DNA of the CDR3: TGTGCCAGCAGCTTCAGTCCAGCTAACTATGGCTACACCTTC. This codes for CASSFSPANYGYTF.

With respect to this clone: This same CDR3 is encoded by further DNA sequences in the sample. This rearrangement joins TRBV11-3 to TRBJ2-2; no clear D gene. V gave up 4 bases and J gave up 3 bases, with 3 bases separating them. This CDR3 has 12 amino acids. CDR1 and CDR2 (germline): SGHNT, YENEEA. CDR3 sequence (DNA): TGTGCCAGCAGCTATTACACCGGGGAGCTGTTTTTT. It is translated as CASSYYTGELFF.

The CDR3 coding sequence is TGTGCCACCGGTGCGGGAGGGGACACAGATACGCAGTATTTT. This encodes CATGAGGDTDTQYF. This sequence joins TRBV15 and TRBJ2-3; 9 nucleotides align to TRBD2. With 8 bases clipped from V and 2 bases from J, the junction kept 5 bases outside the gene matches. This CDR3 is 14 amino acids long. The V gene's germline CDR1 is LNHNV and CDR2 YYDKDF (reference sequence).

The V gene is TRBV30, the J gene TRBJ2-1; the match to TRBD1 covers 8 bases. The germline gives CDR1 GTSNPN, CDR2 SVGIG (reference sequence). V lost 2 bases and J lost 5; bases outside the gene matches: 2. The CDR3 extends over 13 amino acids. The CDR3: CAWSLQGDNEQFF. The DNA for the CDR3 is TGTGCCTGGAGTCTACAGGGGGACAATGAGCAGTTCTTC.

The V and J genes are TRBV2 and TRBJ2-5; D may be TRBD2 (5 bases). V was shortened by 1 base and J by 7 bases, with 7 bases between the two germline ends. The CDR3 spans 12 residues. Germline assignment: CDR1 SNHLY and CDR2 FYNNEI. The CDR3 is CASSEVAGTQYF. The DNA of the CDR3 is TGTGCCAGCAGTGAAGTCGCGGGGACCCAGTACTTC.

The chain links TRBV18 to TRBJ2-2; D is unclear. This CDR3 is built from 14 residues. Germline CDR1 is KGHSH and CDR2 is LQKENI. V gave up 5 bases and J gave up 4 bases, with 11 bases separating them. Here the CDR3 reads CASSAQTVTGELFF. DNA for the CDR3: TGTGCCAGCTCAGCCCAGACCGTCACCGGGGAGCTGTTTTTT.

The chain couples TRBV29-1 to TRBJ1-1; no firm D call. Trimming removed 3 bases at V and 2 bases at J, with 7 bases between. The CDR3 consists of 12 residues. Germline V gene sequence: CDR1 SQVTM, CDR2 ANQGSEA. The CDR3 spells CSVDRLNTEAFF. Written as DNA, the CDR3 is TGCAGCGTTGACAGACTTAACACTGAAGCTTTCTTT.

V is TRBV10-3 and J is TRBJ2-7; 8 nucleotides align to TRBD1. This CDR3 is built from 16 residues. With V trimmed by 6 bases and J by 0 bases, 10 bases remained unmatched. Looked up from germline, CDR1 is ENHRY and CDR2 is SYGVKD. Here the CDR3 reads CAISLRQGISSYEQYF. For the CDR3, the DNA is TGTGCCATCAGCTTGAGACAGGGGATTAGCTCCTACGAGCAGTACTTC.